There are many counts of the clone carrying this TCR beta chain. Its specificity is unknown. The sample is drawn from a study of human T cells and chemical hapten exposure. Study as a whole: Small pooled library volume differences mainly caused per-sample TCR yield variation.

Whole-study findings and limits: Given that the donors had alopecia, their immune response may differ from that seen in healthy people. It was expanded TCRs that formed significantly more large CDR3 similarity clusters than controls did.

Germline CDR1 is DFQATT and CDR2 is SNEGSKA (reference sequence). V lost 4 bases and J lost 2; bases outside the gene matches: 5. The CDR3 sequence is 14 residues long. The time point: patch test 3, about 24 weeks after DPC sensitization. Treatment given: therapeutic diphenylcyclopropenone sensitization with weekly scalp DPC. Via MiXCR, TCRdb re-called the RACE reads, giving one row per CDR3 protein. Of tens of thousands of distinct CDR3 sequences listed, about 10% were seen once; the top ten hold under 4.5%. The rearrangement joins TRBV20-1 to TRBJ2-7; TRBD1 agrees at 10 bases. The receptor comes from a woman aged 50 to 60 with alopecia areata. Some clones in this sample may be carry-over from other donors' samples. Sequencing was performed on whole blood, taken in connection with sensitization to the hapten diphenylcyclopropenone (DPC). CDR3 DNA sequence: TGCAGTGCTACGATCGGGACAGGGGCCTACGAGCAGTACTTC. This translates into CSATIGTGAYEQYF.